This TCR beta chain is drawn from a study of T cell responses to AZD1222 COVID-19 vaccine. Study information: Doses given second, at about 4 or about 12 weeks, were pooled. Points from the study as a whole: Donors skewed white British and female; clonal diversity was possibly underestimated. Spike-specific TCR breadth and depth went up after people got two AZD1222 doses.

Points on this clone: Its antigen is undetermined.

Profiled with immunoSEQ multiplex PCR; TCRdb holds only in-frame clones, not every one. This table holds 55,000 to 85,000 clones, roughly 84% found once. CDR3 length: 14 amino acids. V lost 1 base and J 0 bases, leaving 5 bases between the germline ends. Germline loops: CDR1 LGHNA, CDR2 YNFKEQ. The rearrangement uses TRBV4-2 and TRBJ2-3; D is ambiguous. This specimen was peripheral blood, taken on day 0 of AZD1222 vaccination. This clonotype was sampled from an adult in good health. The CDR3 region is CASSQVGSTDTQYF. CDR3 in DNA: TGTGCCAGCAGCCAAGTCGGTAGCACAGATACGCAGTATTTT.